The T cell receptor (beta chain) described here comes from a study of CD8 T cells in ankylosing spondylitis. Findings and caveats of the study: In ankylosing spondylitis patients, matched synovial fluid reportedly showed significant enrichment of disease-linked clones. Clones linked to the disease showed a CD8+ phenotype. They occurred at relatively low frequencies in peripheral blood. One TCR beta motif, made up of fewer than 10 highly homologous variants, appeared characteristic of ankylosing spondylitis blood.

The V and J ends lost 8 bases and 3 bases respectively, with 11 bases between them. Per germline, CDR1 MNHNS and CDR2 SASEGT. The CDR3 spans 13 residues. Concerning this clonotype itself: As yet, its antigen is unknown.

Quantitative 5'-RACE with molecular barcodes produced the TCR beta libraries. TCRdb used MiXCR to reprocess the 5' RACE reads, holding one entry per CDR3 protein. Altogether approximately 200,000 distinct CDR3 sequences are present, about 13% being singletons, with the ten largest covering approximately 15%. The clonotype comes from a male donor with ankylosing spondylitis or in good health (not recorded which). The specimen sequenced was blood, either unsorted or a sorted T cell fraction (not recorded which). The chain employs TRBV6-1 and TRBJ1-5; no clear D. CDR3 amino acids: CASSMGFNQPQHF. DNA for the CDR3: TGTGCCAGCTCCATGGGCTTCAATCAGCCCCAGCATTTT.